Detailed here is one T cell receptor beta chain. No antigen is known for it. The data were obtained in a study of monozygotic twins with inflammatory bowel disease. Study observations and caveats: Similarity of repertoires did not differ between concordant and discordant twins, possibly from limited power.

TCRdb re-called the 5' RACE reads; every CDR3 protein appears as one record, without DNA. In all, the sample yields approximately 150,000 distinct CDR3 sequences. The CDR3 length is 17 residues. The germline V gene has CDR1 LGHNA and CDR2 YSLEER. The chain is built from TRBV4-3 and TRBJ2-5; TCRdb's assignment of TRBD1 cannot be checked, as there is no DNA. The sample comprised blood. This receptor was obtained from a human donor with ulcerative colitis or Crohn's disease, or a healthy co-twin of an affected twin (not recorded which). The CDR3 loop reads CASSQDLGAGVRETQYF.